This T cell receptor (beta chain) is from a study of blood T cell repertoires in COVID-19. Study in general: Acute and convalescent COVID-19 specimens originated in the United States, Italy and Spain.

Some clones are missing from TCRdb's copy, which holds only in-frame ones; the method was immunoSEQ multiplex PCR. This repertoire shows roughly 150,000 clones, around 84% found once; its top ten account for around 7.1%. This clone was recorded once. The study drew participants aged 18 to 89 years from about two dozen US areas. V lost 2 bases, J lost 4 bases, and 4 bases stayed unmatched. The CDR3 sequence is 14 residues long. CDR1 is GTSNPN, CDR2 SVGIG, per germline (reference sequence). This chain uses TRBV30 with TRBJ2-2; the match to TRBD1 covers 7 bases. The sequenced sample was PBMCs or T cells enriched from blood (not recorded which). The receptor's source is a middle-aged man who had recovered from COVID-19. The CDR3 reads CAWSTGVGTGELFF. Here the CDR3 DNA reads TGTGCCTGGAGTACAGGGGTAGGCACCGGGGAGCTGTTTTTT.